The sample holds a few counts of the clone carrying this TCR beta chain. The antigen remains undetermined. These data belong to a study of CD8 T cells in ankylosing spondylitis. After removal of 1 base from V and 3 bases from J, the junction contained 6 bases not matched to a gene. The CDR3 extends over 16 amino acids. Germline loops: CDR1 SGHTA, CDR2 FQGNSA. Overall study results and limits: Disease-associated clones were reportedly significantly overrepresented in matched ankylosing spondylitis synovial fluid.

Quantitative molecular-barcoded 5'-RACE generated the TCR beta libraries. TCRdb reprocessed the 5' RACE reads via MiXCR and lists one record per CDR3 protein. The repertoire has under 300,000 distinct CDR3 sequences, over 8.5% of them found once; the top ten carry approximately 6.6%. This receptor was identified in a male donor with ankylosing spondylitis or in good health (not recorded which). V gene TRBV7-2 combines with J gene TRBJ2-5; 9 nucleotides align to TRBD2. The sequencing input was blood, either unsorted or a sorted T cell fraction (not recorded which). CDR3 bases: TGTGCCAGCAGCTTAGGATTTGCGGGAGGGGAAGAGACCCAGTACTTC. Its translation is CASSLGFAGGEETQYF. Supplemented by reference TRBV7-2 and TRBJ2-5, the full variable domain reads GAGVSQSPSNKVTEKGKDVELRCDPISGHTALYWYRQSLGQGLEFLIYFQGNSAPDKSGLPSDRFSAERTGGSVSTLTIQRTQQEDSAVYLCASSLGFAGGEETQYFGPGTRLLVL.